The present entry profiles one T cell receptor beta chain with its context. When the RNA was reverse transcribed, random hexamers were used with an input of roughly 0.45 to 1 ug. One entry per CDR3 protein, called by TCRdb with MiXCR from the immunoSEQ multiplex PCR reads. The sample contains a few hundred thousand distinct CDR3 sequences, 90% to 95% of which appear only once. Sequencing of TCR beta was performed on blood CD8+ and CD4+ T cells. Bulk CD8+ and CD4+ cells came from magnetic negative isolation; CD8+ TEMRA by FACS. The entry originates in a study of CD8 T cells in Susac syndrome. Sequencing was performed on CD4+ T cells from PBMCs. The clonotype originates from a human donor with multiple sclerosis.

The CDR3 nucleotides read TGTGCCAGCATGGACAGGGGTCGAGCAGATACGCAGTATTTT. It yields the protein CASMDRGRADTQYF. This chain uses TRBV12-3 or TRBV12-4 with TRBJ2-3; 9 bases line up with TRBD1. The CDR3 length is 14 residues. V gave up 7 bases and J gave up 4 bases; unmatched junction bases: 6.